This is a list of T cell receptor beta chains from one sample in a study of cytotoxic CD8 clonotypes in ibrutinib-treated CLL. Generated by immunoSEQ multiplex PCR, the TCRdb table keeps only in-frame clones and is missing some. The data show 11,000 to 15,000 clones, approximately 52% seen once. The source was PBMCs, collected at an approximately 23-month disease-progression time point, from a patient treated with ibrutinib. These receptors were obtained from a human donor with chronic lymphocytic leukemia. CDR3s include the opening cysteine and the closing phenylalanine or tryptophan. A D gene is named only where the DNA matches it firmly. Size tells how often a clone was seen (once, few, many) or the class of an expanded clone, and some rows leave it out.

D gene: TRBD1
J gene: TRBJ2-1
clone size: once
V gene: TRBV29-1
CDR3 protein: CSAIQGVDEQFF
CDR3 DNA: TGCAGCGCGATACAGGGGGTCGATGAGCAGTTCTTC

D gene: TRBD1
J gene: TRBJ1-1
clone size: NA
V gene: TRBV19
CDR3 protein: CASSIWQGASEAFF
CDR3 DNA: TGTGCCAGTAGTATTTGGCAGGGGGCGTCTGAAGCTTTCTTT

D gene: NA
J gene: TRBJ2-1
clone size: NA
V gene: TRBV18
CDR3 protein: CASSPNVSSYNEQFF
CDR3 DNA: TGTGCCAGCTCACCAAATGTAAGCTCCTACAATGAGCAGTTCTTC

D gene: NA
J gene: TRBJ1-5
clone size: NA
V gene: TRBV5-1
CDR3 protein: CASSLGTLGGNQPQHF
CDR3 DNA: TGCGCCAGCAGCTTGGGGACCCTAGGGGGCAATCAGCCCCAGCATTTT

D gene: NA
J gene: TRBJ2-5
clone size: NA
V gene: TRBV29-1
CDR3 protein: CSVELRGFGEETQYF
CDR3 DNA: TGCAGCGTTGAACTAAGAGGATTTGGGGAAGAGACCCAGTACTTC

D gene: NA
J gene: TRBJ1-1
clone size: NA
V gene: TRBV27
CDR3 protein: CASSQNYMNTEAFF
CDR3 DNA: TGTGCCAGCAGTCAGAACTACATGAACACTGAAGCTTTCTTT

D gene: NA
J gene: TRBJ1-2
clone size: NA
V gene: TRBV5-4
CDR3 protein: CASSLARGALGGYTF
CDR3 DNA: TGTGCCAGCAGCTTGGCCAGGGGAGCACTTGGTGGCTACACCTTC

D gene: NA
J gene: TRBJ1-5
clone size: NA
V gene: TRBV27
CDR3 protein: CASSVGGRGNQPQHF
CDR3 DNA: TGTGCCAGCAGTGTAGGGGGTAGGGGCAATCAGCCCCAGCATTTT

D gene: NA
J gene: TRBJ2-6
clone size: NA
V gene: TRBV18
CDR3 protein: CASSPEGDQSRANVLTF
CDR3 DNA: TGTGCCAGCTCACCCGAGGGGGACCAAAGTCGGGCCAACGTCCTGACTTTC

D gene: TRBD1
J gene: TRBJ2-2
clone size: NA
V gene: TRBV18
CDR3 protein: CASSIRTGDTGELFF
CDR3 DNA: TGTGCCAGCTCAATCCGGACAGGAGACACCGGGGAGCTGTTTTTT

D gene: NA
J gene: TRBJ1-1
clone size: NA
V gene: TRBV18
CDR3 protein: CASSPGQINTEAFF
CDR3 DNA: TGTGCCAGCTCACCAGGGCAGATAAACACTGAAGCTTTCTTT

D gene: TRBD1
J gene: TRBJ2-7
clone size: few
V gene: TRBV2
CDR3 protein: CASSAPVRGQGSDEQYF
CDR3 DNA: TGTGCCAGCAGTGCCCCCGTCAGGGGGCAAGGTTCGGATGAGCAGTACTTC

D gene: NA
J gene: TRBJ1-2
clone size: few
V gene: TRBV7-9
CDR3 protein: CASSPPGLSYTF
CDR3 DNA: TGTGCCAGCAGCCCGCCGGGCCTGAGCTACACCTTC

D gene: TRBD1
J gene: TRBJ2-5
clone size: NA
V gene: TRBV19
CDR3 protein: CASSMDRGLETQYF
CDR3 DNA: TGTGCCAGTAGTATGGACAGGGGGCTAGAGACCCAGTACTTC

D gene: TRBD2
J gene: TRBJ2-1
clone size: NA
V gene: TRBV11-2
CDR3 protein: CASSLLSGGAHNEQFF
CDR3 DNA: TGTGCCAGCAGCTTACTTAGCGGGGGGGCCCACAATGAGCAGTTCTTC

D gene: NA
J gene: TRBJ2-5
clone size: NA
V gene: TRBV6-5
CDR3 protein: CASRTFGGGETQYF
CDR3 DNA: TGTGCCAGCAGAACCTTCGGGGGCGGGGAGACCCAGTACTTC

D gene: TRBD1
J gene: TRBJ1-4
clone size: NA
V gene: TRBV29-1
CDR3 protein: CSVVGQGTEKLFF
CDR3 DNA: TGCAGCGTCGTGGGACAGGGCACGGAAAAACTGTTTTTT

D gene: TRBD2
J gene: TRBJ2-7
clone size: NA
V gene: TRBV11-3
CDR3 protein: CASSLGGVDREQYF
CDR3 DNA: TGTGCCAGCAGCTTGGGGGGGGTCGATCGGGAGCAGTACTTC

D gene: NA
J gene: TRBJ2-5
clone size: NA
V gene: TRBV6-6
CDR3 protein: CASSRKETQYF
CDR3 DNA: TGTGCCAGCAGTCGGAAGGAGACCCAGTACTTC

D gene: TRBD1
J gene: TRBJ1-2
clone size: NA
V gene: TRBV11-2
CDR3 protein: CASSLEYRGNYGYTF
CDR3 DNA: TGTGCCAGCAGCTTAGAGTACAGGGGAAACTATGGCTACACCTTC

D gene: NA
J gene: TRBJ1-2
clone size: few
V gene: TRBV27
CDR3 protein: CASSLSPRGYGYTF
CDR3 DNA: TGTGCCAGCAGTTTATCGCCCAGGGGCTATGGCTACACCTTC

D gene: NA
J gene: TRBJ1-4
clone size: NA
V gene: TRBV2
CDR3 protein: CASIKVGIATNEKLFF
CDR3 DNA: TGTGCCAGCATCAAAGTAGGGATTGCAACTAATGAAAAACTGTTTTTT

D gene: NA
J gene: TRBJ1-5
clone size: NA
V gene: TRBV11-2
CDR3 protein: CASSLGGDQPQHF
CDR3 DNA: TGTGCCAGCAGCTTAGGAGGGGATCAGCCCCAGCATTTT

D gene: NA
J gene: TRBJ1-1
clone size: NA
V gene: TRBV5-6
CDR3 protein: CASSSKAWIPEDTEAFF
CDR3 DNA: TGTGCCAGCAGCTCAAAAGCTTGGATCCCCGAGGACACTGAAGCTTTCTTT

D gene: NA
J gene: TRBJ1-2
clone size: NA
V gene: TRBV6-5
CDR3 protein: CASSPGRGLYTF
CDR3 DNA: TGTGCCAGCAGCCCGGGCAGGGGTCTGTACACCTTC

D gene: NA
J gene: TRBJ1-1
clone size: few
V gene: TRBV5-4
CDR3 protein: CASSPGPLTSTEAFF
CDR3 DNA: TGTGCCAGCAGCCCCGGGCCCTTAACGAGCACTGAAGCTTTCTTT

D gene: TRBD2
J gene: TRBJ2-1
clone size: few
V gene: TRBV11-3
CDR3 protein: CASSPSGANEQFF
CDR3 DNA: TGTGCCAGCAGCCCAAGCGGGGCCAATGAGCAGTTCTTC

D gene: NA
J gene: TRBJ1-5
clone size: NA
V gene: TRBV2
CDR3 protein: CASSLWSTYSNQPQHF
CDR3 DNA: TGTGCCAGCAGTCTATGGAGCACTTATAGCAATCAGCCCCAGCATTTT

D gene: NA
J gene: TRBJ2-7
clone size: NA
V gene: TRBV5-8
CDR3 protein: CASSGHYEQYF
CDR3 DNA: TGTGCCAGCAGCGGACACTACGAGCAGTACTTC

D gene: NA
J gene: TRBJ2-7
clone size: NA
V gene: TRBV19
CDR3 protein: CASSIRDNLYEQYF
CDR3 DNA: TGTGCCAGTAGTATTCGGGACAATCTTTACGAGCAGTACTTC

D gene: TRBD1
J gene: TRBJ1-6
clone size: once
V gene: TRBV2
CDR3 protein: CASRPGQGLAGRNSPLHF
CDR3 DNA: TGTGCCAGCAGACCGGGACAGGGTCTCGCCGGTCGAAATTCACCCCTCCACTTT

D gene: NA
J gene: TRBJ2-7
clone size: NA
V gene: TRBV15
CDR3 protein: CATSRDRSVPYEQYF
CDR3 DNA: TGTGCCACCAGCAGAGATAGGTCCGTCCCCTACGAGCAGTACTTC

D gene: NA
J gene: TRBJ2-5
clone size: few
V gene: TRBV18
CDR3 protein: CASSPPGRVETQYF
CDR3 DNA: TGTGCCAGCTCACCACCGGGTCGGGTAGAGACCCAGTACTTC

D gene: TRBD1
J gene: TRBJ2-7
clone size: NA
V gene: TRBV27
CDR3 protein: CASSLAAGTGFSYEQYF
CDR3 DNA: TGTGCCAGCAGTTTAGCCGCCGGGACAGGGTTTTCCTACGAGCAGTACTTC

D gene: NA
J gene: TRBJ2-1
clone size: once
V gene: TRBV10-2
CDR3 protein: CASFGLSYNEQFF
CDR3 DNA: TGCGCCAGCTTCGGACTTTCCTACAATGAGCAGTTCTTC

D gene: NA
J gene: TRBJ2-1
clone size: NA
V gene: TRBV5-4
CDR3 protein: CASSPPGGGLSGNEQFF
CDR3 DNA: TGTGCCAGCAGCCCGCCAGGTGGGGGTCTCAGCGGCAATGAGCAGTTCTTC

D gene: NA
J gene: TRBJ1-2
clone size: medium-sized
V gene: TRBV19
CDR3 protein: CASSIDGYGYTF
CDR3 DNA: TGTGCCAGTAGTATAGATGGGTATGGCTACACCTTC

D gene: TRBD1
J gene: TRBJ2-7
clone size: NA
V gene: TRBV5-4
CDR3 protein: CASSPTGTGSSGSREQYF
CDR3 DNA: TGTGCCAGCAGCCCAACCGGGACAGGATCCTCTGGTTCGAGGGAGCAGTACTTC

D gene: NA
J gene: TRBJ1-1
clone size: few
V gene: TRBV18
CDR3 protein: CASSPANTEAFF
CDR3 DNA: TGTGCCAGCTCACCAGCGAACACTGAAGCTTTCTTT

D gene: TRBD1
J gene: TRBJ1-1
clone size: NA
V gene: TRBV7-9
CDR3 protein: CASRIGQGHTEAFF
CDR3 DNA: TGTGCCAGCCGGATTGGACAGGGCCACACTGAAGCTTTCTTT

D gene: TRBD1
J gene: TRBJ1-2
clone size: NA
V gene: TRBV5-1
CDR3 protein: CASSTSGQGDTNYGYTF
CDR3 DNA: TGCGCCAGCAGCACCTCGGGACAGGGTGATACTAACTATGGCTACACCTTC

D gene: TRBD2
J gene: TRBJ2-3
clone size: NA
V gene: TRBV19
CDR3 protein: CASESGGFPGDTQYF
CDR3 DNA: TGTGCCAGCGAGAGCGGGGGGTTCCCAGGAGATACGCAGTATTTT

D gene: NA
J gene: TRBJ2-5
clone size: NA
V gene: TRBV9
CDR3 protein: CASTPGYQETQYF
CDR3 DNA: TGTGCCAGCACTCCGGGATACCAAGAGACCCAGTACTTC

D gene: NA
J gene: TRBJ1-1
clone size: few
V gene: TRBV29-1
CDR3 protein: CSVVATEAFF
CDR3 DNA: TGCAGCGTGGTTGCCACTGAAGCTTTCTTT

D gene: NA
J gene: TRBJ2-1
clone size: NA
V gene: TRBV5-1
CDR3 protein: CASSFAHEQFF
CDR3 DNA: TGCGCCAGCAGCTTCGCTCATGAGCAGTTCTTC